This TCR beta chain was obtained from a study of chemoradiotherapy in HPV16-positive cancers (dated by TCRdb to 2021 to 2024). Broadly, across the study: Candidate HPV-specific T-cell clones and common TCR motifs were defined through functional T-cell assays on cells from a couple of HPV16-positive patients. The study set out to ask whether T-cell immunity against the HPV oncoproteins E6 and E7 changes over the course of chemoradiotherapy and whether that immunity affects survival. The candidate HPV-specific TCRs and motifs were subsequently tracked in TCR repertoires obtained from approximately 86 patients with HPV-related cancers.

Library generation was performed with the immunoSEQ multiplex PCR assay. TCRdb carries this immuneACCESS record with in-frame sequences only. Its versions omit some clonotypes, under half of them owing to an unresolved V gene in the studies checked, with the rest unexplained. The sample profile shows some 19,000 clones; around four fifths of them were found once. Around 3.7% of the sample goes to the ten largest clones. What the work shows at the level of the full study, not this receptor alone: Improved recurrence-free survival in HPV16-positive patients was associated with expansion of HPV-responsive T cells during chemoradiotherapy. Expansion of candidate HPV-specific clones and E7-related TCR motifs was observed in the tumor microenvironment during treatment, whereas no such expansion was observed for non-HPV-specific T cells. The functional definition of HPV-specific T cells came from only a couple of HPV16-positive patients, and the survival association was reported for HPV16-positive patients.

Repertoires were sampled repeatedly over the course of chemoradiotherapy, so clonal expansion could be followed in the tumor microenvironment. The V end gives up 3 bases and the J end 1 base, leaving 2 bases in the junction not matched to a gene. The CDR3 spans 15 residues, from the cysteine through the phenylalanine. Just CDR3 DNA is preserved here, 45 bases in frame from base 1. Per the germline V gene, SGHAT is the CDR1 and FQNNGV is the CDR2. This clone occurred once. Its antigen target is currently unknown. Per-base qualities were not stored, and no clone one base away is much larger. This specimen consisted of blood, obtained from a patient who underwent chemoradiotherapy. The sequence links TRBV11-2 to TRBJ2-3, and 9 junctional nucleotides match TRBD2. This TCR was sampled from a human donor with HPV-associated anogenital cancer. The DNA reads as follows: TGTGCCAGCAGCTTTATAGCGGGGGGCACAGATACGCAGTATTTT. Translated, it reads CASSFIAGGTDTQYF.